The 12 T cell receptor beta chains below all came from one sample that was sequenced in a study of shared clonotypes between healthy human individuals. The method was immunoSEQ multiplex PCR; TCRdb's version includes in-frame clones alone and lacks a portion of them. The sample consists of about 490,000 clones, approximately 78% of them appearing once. Sample: PBMCs. These receptors were collected from a woman between 40 and 50 years old in good health. Some clones in this sample may be carry-over from other donors' samples.

This clone came up once. The rearrangement links TRBV2 to TRBJ1-6; D remains ambiguous. The CDR3 totals 13 residues. The V end was cut by 3 bases, the J end by 8 bases, with 8 bases between. Germline-derived CDR1 and CDR2 are SNHLY and FYNNEI. The CDR3 sequence: CASSDRQDSPLHF. The CDR3 nucleotides read TGTGCCAGCAGTGACAGGCAGGATTCACCCCTCCACTTT.

This clone has only a few counts. The V call is TRBV28, the J call TRBJ1-2; 7 bases line up with TRBD1. This CDR3 region has 14 residues. The germline CDR1 and CDR2 sequences are MDHEN and SYDVKM. Unmatched junction bases numbered 7, after V lost 5 bases and J lost 4 bases. CDR3 in amino acids: CASSLRQGAYGYTF. As DNA, the CDR3 is TGTGCCAGCAGTCTCCGACAGGGAGCCTATGGCTACACCTTC.

The genes are TRBV7-9 and TRBJ2-3; the D is unclear. The length of the CDR3 is 14 residues. V was cut by 4 bases and J by 1 base, with 9 bases left in between. The germline V gene has CDR1 SEHNR and CDR2 FQNEAQ (reference sequence). CDR3 sequence reads: CASSYGRGTDTQYF. CDR3 nucleotide sequence: TGTGCCAGCAGCTACGGCAGAGGCACAGATACGCAGTATTTT.

The rearrangement links TRBV28 to TRBJ2-1, with 15 bases identical to TRBD2. Germline assignment: CDR1 MDHEN and CDR2 SYDVKM. This CDR3 has 16 amino acids. V was clipped by 4 bases and J by 8 bases; unmatched bases: 6. The CDR3 DNA reads TGTGCCAGCAGTTCGGGACTAGCGGGAGGTCTCGATGAGCAGTTCTTC. Encoded protein: CASSSGLAGGLDEQFF.

V usage is TRBV7-3 and J usage is TRBJ2-2, with D possibly being TRBD2 (7 bases). Between the trimmed V and J ends, which lost 5 bases and 2 bases, there was a span of 15 bases. Germline V gene data show CDR1 as SGHTA and CDR2 as FQGTGA. The CDR3 is 16 amino acids. The CDR3 coding sequence is TGTGCCAGCAGCACACAGGGACTACCCAACACCGGGGAGCTGTTTTTT. Its translation: CASSTQGLPNTGELFF. The full variable domain, its missing parts supplied by reference TRBV7-3 and TRBJ2-2, is GAGVSQTPSNKVTEKGKYVELRCDPISGHTALYWYRQSLGQGPEFLIYFQGTGAADDSGLPNDRFFAVRPEGSVSTLKIQRTERGDSAVYLCASSTQGLPNTGELFFGEGSRLTVL.

The genes are TRBV18 and TRBJ2-1, with TRBD2 as a possible D gene (5 bases). This CDR3 region has 17 residues. V was clipped by 2 bases and J by 4 bases, with 18 bases between them. Germline CDR1 reads KGHSH; CDR2 reads LQKENI. The CDR3 DNA reads as TGTGCCAGCTCACCATCCAGCGGCCTATTTTTTTACAATGAGCAGTTCTTC. This translates into CASSPSSGLFFYNEQFF. Looking up the rest from reference TRBV18 and TRBJ2-1 gives the full variable domain: NAGVMQNPRHLVRRRGQEARLRCSPMKGHSHVYWYRQLPEEGLKFMVYLQKENIIDESGMPKERFSAEFPKEGPSILRIQQVVRGDSAAYFCASSPSSGLFFYNEQFFGPGTRLTVL.

The V call is TRBV11-2, the J call TRBJ1-4; 9 positions agree with TRBD1. This CDR3 region has 17 residues. The V gene's germline CDR1 is SGHAT and CDR2 FQNNGV. Trimming at V came to 4 bases and at J to 4 bases, leaving 10 bases not matched to a gene. The CDR3 loop is CASSSRGGQGLNEKLFF. As DNA, the CDR3 is TGTGCCAGCAGCTCCAGGGGGGGACAGGGACTTAATGAAAAACTGTTTTTT.

This clone occurred once. The CDR3 is CASSPQGPDYNEQFF. CDR3 DNA sequence: TGTGCCAGCAGCCCCCAGGGCCCGGATTACAATGAGCAGTTCTTC. The chain carries TRBV7-2 and TRBJ2-1; TRBD1 might be the D (5 bases). This CDR3 contains 15 residues. Per germline, CDR1 SGHTA and CDR2 FQGNSA. V lost 5 bases, J lost 4 bases, and 15 bases lay in between.

This chain joins TRBV9 and TRBJ2-7, with D possibly matching TRBD2 (6 bases). This CDR3 comprises 15 residues. V dropped 2 bases and J dropped 6 bases, with 18 bases sitting between them. Germline assignment: CDR1 SGDLS and CDR2 YYNGEE. The CDR3 DNA is TGTGCCAGCAGCGTGGACCTCGCGGAGGGCCGCGAGCAGTACTTC. Translated: CASSVDLAEGREQYF.

This clone showed up just a few times. Other DNA sequences in the sample encode the same CDR3. This chain connects TRBV4-3 to TRBJ2-6; D call uncertain. This CDR3 has 16 residues. In germline, CDR1 is LGHNA, CDR2 YSLEER. Trimming shortened V by 1 base and J by 3 bases, and 10 bases separated the two germline ends. The CDR3 bases are TGCGCCAGCAGCCAAGTCCCCGGCGGTGGGGCCAACGTCCTGACTTTC. Its translation is CASSQVPGGGANVLTF.

This clone was detected only a few times. The chain employs TRBV29-1 and TRBJ2-1; D unclear. This CDR3 region has 11 residues. V was clipped by 6 bases and J by 8 bases, with 11 bases between them. CDR1 and CDR2 from the germline V gene are SQVTM and ANQGSEA. The DNA of the CDR3 is TGCAGCGTCTTTCTCCGGGATGAGCAGTTCTTC. Residues: CSVFLRDEQFF.

V and J are TRBV5-1 and TRBJ2-1; a possible D gene is TRBD2 (7 bases). CDR1 is SGHRS, CDR2 YFSETQ, per germline. Deletions cut 0 bases from V and 9 bases from J, with 13 bases between. CDR3 length: 14 amino acids. The CDR3 loop is CASSLDGGGSEQFF. The DNA for the CDR3 is TGCGCCAGCAGCTTGGACGGGGGCGGGAGTGAGCAGTTCTTC.